This T cell receptor (beta chain) was captured by sequencing in a study of shared clonotypes between healthy human individuals. About the study: Per donor, CD8 memory used one plate, CD8 naive used two, CD4 memory used three and CD4 naive used three. The study, taken as a whole, reports: Among several donors, about 5% of naive CD4 clonotypes were found in common.

Clones were sequenced by immunoSEQ multiplex PCR, and TCRdb holds only the in-frame ones, with some missing. The profile shows some 2,100,000 clones, approximately 94% of them singletons. CD8 cells classed as naive were CD45RO-negative and positively selected for CCR7, excluding terminally differentiated effector memory CD45RA+ cells. Germline V gives CDR1 MNHEY, CDR2 SMNVEV (reference sequence). The CDR3 is made up of 13 amino acids. With 7 bases removed from V and 1 base from J, the gap between germline ends came to 9 bases. About this clone: Its antigen remains unidentified.

The V call is TRBV27, the J call TRBJ2-3; TRBD1 might be the D (6 bases). The origin of this receptor is a man younger than 35 in good health. Some clones in this sample may be carry-over from other donors' samples. Sequenced: naive CD8+ T cells from PBMCs. CDR3 amino acids: CASMGQGTDTQYF. Here the CDR3 DNA reads TGTGCCAGCATGGGACAAGGCACAGATACGCAGTATTTT.